The source of this T cell receptor (beta chain) is a study of radiotherapy plus CTLA-4 blockade in lung cancer. At the level of the study: Disease control was seen in approximately 31% of patients, objective responses in about 19%.

The CDR3 runs to 15 residues. The ends were cut back, 6 bases at V and 2 bases at J, with 14 bases in the middle. The germline CDR1 and CDR2 sequences are MNHEY and SMNVEV (reference sequence). Study-wide points: Expansion in blood of tumor-derived TCR clones was seen after radiotherapy plus ipilimumab.

Using immunoSEQ multiplex PCR, the repertoire was profiled, and TCRdb retains in-frame clones only, with some absent. The sample lists about 51,000 clones, about 76% occurring once. In regard to this clone: Its antigen remains unknown.

The specimen was peripheral blood, collected from a patient treated with radiotherapy plus ipilimumab. V is TRBV27 and J is TRBJ1-5; no clear D gene. This clonotype was obtained from a human donor with non-small cell lung cancer who had a complete response to radiotherapy plus ipilimumab. The CDR3 nucleotides read TGTGCCAGCAGGATCCCTCCCCGGGGCAATCAGCCCCAGCATTTT. Amino acid sequence: CASRIPPRGNQPQHF.